This T cell receptor (beta chain) came from a study of blood T cells in healthy people across ages. Study-level findings and limits: Across the age range, TCR beta diversity per million T cells fell in a roughly linear way.

Points on this clonotype: The antigen remains undetermined.

Each sample gave at least 7 million isolated PBMCs. The use of a sample-barcoded 5' primer and a J-beta primer mix characterized a second PCR of roughly 6 to 12 cycles. A single record per CDR3 protein comes from TCRdb applying MiXCR to the 5' RACE reads. The table has about 800,000 distinct CDR3 sequences, 55% to 70% seen once; the top ten hold roughly 22%. This clonotype was obtained from a man in his thirties or forties in good health. The sample consisted of blood.

CDR3 sequence: CASSLATSGSDTQYF. The CDR3 DNA sequence: TGTGCCAGCAGTTTAGCGACATCCGGCTCAGATACGCAGTATTTT. The chain employs TRBV28 and TRBJ2-3; no reliable D call. The V gene's germline CDR1 is MDHEN and CDR2 SYDVKM. This CDR3 comprises 15 residues. Trimming stripped 2 bases from V and 4 bases from J, with 13 bases between.